The subject of this entry is one TCR beta chain. This clone was detected once. The antigen it recognizes is unknown. The input lacks base qualities; no much larger clone sits a single base away. The library was prepared using the immunoSEQ multiplex PCR assay. For most patients, genomic DNA was isolated with the Qiagen DNeasy Blood and Tissue Kit and sent frozen to Adaptive Biotechnologies for TCR sequencing. Adaptive Biotechnologies carried out high-throughput TCR-beta CDR3 sequencing of genomic DNA for most patients. As for the authors' bioinformatics: TCR sequencing data for roughly 18 patients were retrieved from Adaptive's ImmunoSEQ software; three other patients were processed with MiXCR and VDJtools. To correct CD4 versus CD8 sorting errors, sequences present in both subsets at a frequency ratio below 5:1 were removed. CDR3 nucleotide sequences shared between donor and recipient were removed because the origin of such sequences could not be assigned. To count as alloreactive, a clone needed at least 2-fold expansion over unstimulated cells and a minimum CFSE-low frequency of 0.002% (template counts) or 0.001% (read counts). A clone was considered mappable if detected in the sequenced pre-transplant spleen, lymph node, or MLR CFSE-low populations of the donor or recipient. Cumulative frequency of alloreactive clones was calculated as a percentage of all sequences weighted by copy number. TCRdb took over this immuneACCESS table, retaining in-frame rearrangements with V and J assigned. Such tables are incomplete; in checked studies, under half of the missing clones stem from an unresolved V gene, and the remainder is unexplained. The V and J calls and the clone size are those of that table, but D and trimming were determined from the DNA. Here the sample has about 110,000 clones; just under 95% occur a single time. Under 1.5% of the sample is taken by the ten largest.

This specimen's time point label, interpreted: cells obtained before transplantation from donor or recipient. CD3+CD4+ and CD3+CD8+ populations were FACS-sorted from unstimulated pre-transplant donor and recipient cells taken from spleen or lymph nodes. Trimming removed 1 base from V and 5 bases from J, leaving 9 bases between the germline ends. The CDR3 sequence holds 12 residues, the cysteine and phenylalanine included. The only DNA kept is the CDR3, 36 bases in frame from the first base. The germline V gene (reference sequence) sets CDR1 to GTSNPN and CDR2 to SVGIG. This entry belongs to a study of graft-versus-host responses after intestinal transplantation (dated by TCRdb to the early 2020s). At the level of the whole study: The transplants that recipients got were multivisceral, liver-intestinal, or isolated intestinal. Every recipient was given anti-thymocyte globulin induction, then maintenance tacrolimus and steroids for 3 to 4 years. Bulk TCR-beta CDR3 sequencing was used to track graft-versus-host and host-versus-graft alloreactive T cell clones in the graft, circulation and bone marrow after intestinal transplantation. To identify alloreactive clones, pre-transplant mixed lymphocyte reaction products were sequenced and compared with unstimulated pre-transplant donor and recipient T cells. A cohort of some 24 intestinal transplant recipients, including one retransplant, was enrolled, and a few patients lacking pretransplant specimens were excluded. A peak of at least 4% donor T cells among recipient peripheral blood mononuclear cells was the definition used for donor T cell macrochimerism. Rather than being sequenced by the commercial service, samples from a few later patients were sequenced in-house on an Illumina MiSeq and processed with MiXCR.

The research as a whole found: GvH clones were found in recipient bone marrow, and some of the GvH clones appeared earlier in ileal mucosa or blood, which is consistent with an intestinal mucosal origin. Peak levels of circulating GvH clones were associated with declines in HvG clones early after transplant. Conclusions were limited by the relatively low number and heterogeneity of intestinal transplant patients. High GvH to HvG T cell clonal ratios were observed in the allografts of patients with donor T cell macrochimerism.

The specimen comprised unstimulated CD8+ T cells sorted from spleen or lymph node cells, sampled before transplant. This clonotype was sampled from a human donor who was the organ donor for an intestinal transplant. The V gene is TRBV30 and the J gene is TRBJ2-7; there is no confident call for the D gene. The CDR3 sequence is CAWSDKVHEQYF. The nucleotides are TGTGCCTGGAGTGACAAAGTCCACGAGCAGTACTTC.